This T cell receptor (beta chain) was observed in a study of T cell repertoires in cytomegalovirus infection. Study-level findings and limits: HLA-C-restricted CMV-specific TCR beta clonotypes prevailed in the ex vivo response.

TCRdb re-called the reads through MiXCR, storing one row per CDR3 protein. The sample consists of around 740,000 distinct CDR3 sequences, 35% of them appearing once. From germline, CDR1 is MDHEN and CDR2 SYDVKM. This CDR3 is 13 amino acids long. The ends lost 6 bases at V and 7 bases at J; junction bases unmatched: 9. This clonotype was counted a few times. Its specificity is not known. The chain couples TRBV28 to TRBJ2-7, with 7 bases matching TRBD2. The sequenced sample was PBMCs. This TCR came from a human donor in good health (CMV status not recorded). Some clones in this sample may be carry-over from other donors' samples. Written as DNA, the CDR3 is TGTGCCAGCAGCCAAGCGGGGCGAGGTGAGCAGTACTTC. This sequence encodes CASSQAGRGEQYF.